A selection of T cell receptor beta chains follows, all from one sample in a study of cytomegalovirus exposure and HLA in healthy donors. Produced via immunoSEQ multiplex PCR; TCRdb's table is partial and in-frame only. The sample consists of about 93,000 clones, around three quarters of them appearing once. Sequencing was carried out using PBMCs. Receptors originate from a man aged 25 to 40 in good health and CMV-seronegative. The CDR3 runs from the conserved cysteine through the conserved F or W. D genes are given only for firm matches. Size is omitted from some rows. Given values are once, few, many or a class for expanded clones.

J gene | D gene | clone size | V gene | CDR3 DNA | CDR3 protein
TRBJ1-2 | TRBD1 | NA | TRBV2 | TGTGCCAGCAACAAAGACAGGGGCAACTATGGCTACACCTTC | CASNKDRGNYGYTF
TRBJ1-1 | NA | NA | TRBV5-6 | TGTGCCAGCAGCTACATTGGGAGAAACACTGAAGCTTTCTTT | CASSYIGRNTEAFF
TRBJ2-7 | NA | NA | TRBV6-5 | TGTGCCAGCAGTTACTACTCCGCGGCCGGGGACGAGCAGTACTTC | CASSYYSAAGDEQYF
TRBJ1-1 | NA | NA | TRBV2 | TGTGCCAGCATGGCCCCCTGGCAGGGAGGGGGTAACACTGAAGCTTTCTTT | CASMAPWQGGGNTEAFF
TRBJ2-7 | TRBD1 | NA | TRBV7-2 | TGTGCCAGCAGCCCCGTGGTTGGGACAGGGGCGATCGAGCAGTACTTC | CASSPVVGTGAIEQYF
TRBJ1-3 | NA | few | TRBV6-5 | TGTGCCAGCAGTTACTCTCGTACTGGAAACACCATATATTTT | CASSYSRTGNTIYF
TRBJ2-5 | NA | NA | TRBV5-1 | TGCGCCAGCAGCTTGGGAATGGGTAGCGGTCAAGAGACCCAGTACTTC | CASSLGMGSGQETQYF
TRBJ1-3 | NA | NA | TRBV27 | TGTGCCAGCAGTTTATTGGGAGATCCTGGAAACACCATATATTTT | CASSLLGDPGNTIYF
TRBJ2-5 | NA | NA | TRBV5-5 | TGTGCCAGCAGCTTTAGCGTCTGGGAGACCCAGTACTTC | CASSFSVWETQYF
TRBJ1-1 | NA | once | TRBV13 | TGTGCCAGCAGACCAGGACAATTTAACACTGAAGCTTTCTTT | CASRPGQFNTEAFF
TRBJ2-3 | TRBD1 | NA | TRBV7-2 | TGTGCCAGCAGAGTTACAGGGGACAGGGGGCCAGATACGCAGTATTTT | CASRVTGDRGPDTQYF
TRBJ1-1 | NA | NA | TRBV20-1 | TGCAGTGCTAGAGATCTACAGTACGCTTTCTTT | CSARDLQYAFF
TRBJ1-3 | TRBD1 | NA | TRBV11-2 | TGTGCCAGCAGCTCCGGGACAGGGTACGGAAACACCATATATTTT | CASSSGTGYGNTIYF
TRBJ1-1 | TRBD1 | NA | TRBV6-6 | TGTGCCAGCAGTTACACGACAGGGGTAGCTGAAGCTTTCTTT | CASSYTTGVAEAFF
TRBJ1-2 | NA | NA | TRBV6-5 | TGTGCCAGCAGCCGACCACAGGGTCTCTCTGGCTACACCTTC | CASSRPQGLSGYTF
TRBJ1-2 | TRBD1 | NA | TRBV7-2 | TGTGCCAGCAGCTCGGGACAGGGATACTATGGCTACACCTTC | CASSSGQGYYGYTF
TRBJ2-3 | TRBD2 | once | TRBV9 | TGTGCCAGCAGCGCCCTAGCGGGGGCTCTCACAGATACGCAGTATTTT | CASSALAGALTDTQYF
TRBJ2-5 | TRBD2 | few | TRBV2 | TGTGCCAGCAGTGAACTCGAGCTAGCGGGAGGGCCCGAGAAAGAGACCCAGTACTTC | CASSELELAGGPEKETQYF
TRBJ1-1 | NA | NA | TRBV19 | TGTGCCAGTAGTATAGAGAACAGACAAGCTTTCTTT | CASSIENRQAFF
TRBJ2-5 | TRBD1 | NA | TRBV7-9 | TGTGCCAGCAGCTTTGGGCAGGGGGCGGGCGAGACCCAGTACTTC | CASSFGQGAGETQYF
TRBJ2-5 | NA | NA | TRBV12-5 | TGTGCTAGTGGACAGCAAGAGACCCAGTACTTC | CASGQQETQYF
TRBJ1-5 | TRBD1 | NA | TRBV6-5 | TGTGCCAGCAGTATAGACAGGGTCGGTCAGCCCCAGCATTTT | CASSIDRVGQPQHF
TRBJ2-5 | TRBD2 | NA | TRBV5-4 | TGTGCCAGCAGCTTGGCGTTTAGCGGGGGGCACCAAGAGACCCAGTACTTC | CASSLAFSGGHQETQYF
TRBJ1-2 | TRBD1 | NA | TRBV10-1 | TGCGCCAGCAAGCCCGGGACAGGGAAGGACTATGGCTACACCTTC | CASKPGTGKDYGYTF
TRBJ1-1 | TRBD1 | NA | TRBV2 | TGTGCCAGCAGGGCTGACAGGGAAGGGGGGAGCACTGAAGCTTTCTTT | CASRADREGGSTEAFF
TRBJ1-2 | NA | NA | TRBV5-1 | TGCGCCAGCAGCTTGGCCCAGGGCCAGGGCTATGGCTACACCTTC | CASSLAQGQGYGYTF
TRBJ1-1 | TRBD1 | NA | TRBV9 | TGTGCCAGCAGCAGGGACAGCCAAAACACTGAAGCTTTCTTT | CASSRDSQNTEAFF
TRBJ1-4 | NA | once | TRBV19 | TGTGCCAGTAGTATAAACTCGGTTGAAAAACTGTTTTTT | CASSINSVEKLFF
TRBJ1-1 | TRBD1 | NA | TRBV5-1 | TGCGCCAGCAGCTTACCGACAGGGCCCACCACTGAAGCTTTCTTT | CASSLPTGPTTEAFF
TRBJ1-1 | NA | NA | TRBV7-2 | TGTGCCAGCAGCTTTCTCACTGAAGCTTTCTTT | CASSFLTEAFF
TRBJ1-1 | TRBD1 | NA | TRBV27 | TGTGCCAGCAGACTAGCAGGGGGGAACACTGAAGCTTTCTTT | CASRLAGGNTEAFF
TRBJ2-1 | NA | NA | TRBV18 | TGTGCCAGCTCACCACGGGACTTGGGGGAGAGTGAGCAGTTCTTC | CASSPRDLGESEQFF
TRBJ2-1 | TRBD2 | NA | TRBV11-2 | TGTGCCAGCAGCGACGGGACTAGCGGGAACGAGGAGCAGTTCTTC | CASSDGTSGNEEQFF
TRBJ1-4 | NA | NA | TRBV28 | TGTGCCAGCAGTCCCCATCGGGGAGACCCTAATGAAAAACTGTTTTTT | CASSPHRGDPNEKLFF
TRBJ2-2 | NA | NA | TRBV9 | TGTGCCAGCAGCGTAGATGGCAGGGACACCGGGGAGCTGTTTTTT | CASSVDGRDTGELFF
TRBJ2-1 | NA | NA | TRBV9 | TGTGCCAGCAGCGAGGCGGGCTCCTACAATGAGCAGTTCTTC | CASSEAGSYNEQFF
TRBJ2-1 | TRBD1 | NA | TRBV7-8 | TGTGCCAGCAGCTTACGCGACAGGGCACCTGAGCAGTTCTTC | CASSLRDRAPEQFF
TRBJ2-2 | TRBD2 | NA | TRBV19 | TGTGCCAGTAGTCCCCGGACTAGCGTAGGGGAGCTGTTTTTT | CASSPRTSVGELFF
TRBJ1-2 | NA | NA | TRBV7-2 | TGTGCCAGCAGCTTAAAAATACTGTTCCCGGGAGGCTACACCTTC | CASSLKILFPGGYTF
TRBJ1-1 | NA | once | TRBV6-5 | TGTGCCAGCAGTTACTCTAGGGGGGGTATCACTGAAGCTTTCTTT | CASSYSRGGITEAFF
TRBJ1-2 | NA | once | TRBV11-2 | TGTGCCAGCAGCCCATTCGACACCAACTATGGCTACACCTTC | CASSPFDTNYGYTF
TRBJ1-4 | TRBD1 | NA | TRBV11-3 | TGTGCCAGCAGCTCCCGGACAGGGGGTGGTGAAAAACTGTTTTTT | CASSSRTGGGEKLFF
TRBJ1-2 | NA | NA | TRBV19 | TGTGCCAGTAGTATAGTCCCAAACCCCCTCCCGGGTGGCCACCACACAAACTATGGCTACACCTTC | CASSIVPNPLPGGHHTNYGYTF
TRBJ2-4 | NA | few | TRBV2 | TGTGCCAGCATAGCCCACAACAGGGTCTTGGACATTCAGTACTTC | CASIAHNRVLDIQYF
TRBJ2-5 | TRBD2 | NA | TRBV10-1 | TGCGCCAGCAGTGACGGTCTAGCGGGAGGACAAGAGACCCAGTACTTC | CASSDGLAGGQETQYF
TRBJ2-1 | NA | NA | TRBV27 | TGTGCCAGCAGACTCCTCAGTGGGACAGGGGCTTATAGCGGGAGCTCCTACAATGAGCAGTTCTTC | CASRLLSGTGAYSGSSYNEQFF
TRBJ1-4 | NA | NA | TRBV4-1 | TGCGCCAGCAGCCAAGGAGTGGTAGTACGGGGGGCTGGTGAAAAACTGTTTTTT | CASSQGVVVRGAGEKLFF
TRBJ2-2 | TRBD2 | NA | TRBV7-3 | TGTGCCAGCAGCCCGACTAGCGGCACCGGGGAGCTGTTTTTT | CASSPTSGTGELFF